A single sample gave rise to the 25 T cell receptor beta chains below, sequenced in a study of T-cell memory formation after mild COVID-19. TCRdb called the 5' RACE reads again in MiXCR, with one record for every CDR3 protein. The table has 200,000 to 300,000 distinct CDR3 sequences, 16% seen once. The sequencing input was PBMCs or a T cell subset sorted from them (not recorded which). The origin of the receptors is a man between 18 and 35 years old who had mild COVID-19 (a few samples of this study predate the infection). Cell type and time point are not known.

The rearrangement links TRBV6-5 to TRBJ2-1, with 7 bases that match TRBD2. The CDR3 extends over 13 amino acids. Germline CDR1 MNHEY, CDR2 SVGAGI. Trimming removed 8 bases from V and 5 bases from J; junction bases left unmatched: 6. In nucleotides, the CDR3 is TGTGCCAGCCGAACGGGGAGGGACAATGAGCAGTTCTTC. Translating gives CASRTGRDNEQFF.

The gene calls are TRBV5-1 and TRBJ1-4; unclear D gene. CDR3 length: 15 residues. CDR1 is SGHRS and CDR2 is YFSETQ in the germline V gene. Between the trimmed V and J ends, which lost 0 bases and 7 bases, there was a span of 13 bases. CDR3 sequence reads: CASSLGLVGSEKLFF. For the CDR3, the DNA is TGCGCCAGCAGCTTGGGTCTTGTAGGTTCTGAAAAACTGTTTTTT.

This clonotype has a handful of counts. The chain has TRBV2 and TRBJ1-1, with unresolved D. There are 12 residues in the CDR3. Germline CDR1 and CDR2: SNHLY and FYNNEI. With 7 bases removed from V and 3 bases from J, the gap between germline ends came to 9 bases. The CDR3 coding sequence is TGTGCCAGCAATAGAGCCGACACTGAAGCTTTCTTT. Translating it yields CASNRADTEAFF.

The chain links TRBV12-3 or TRBV12-4 to TRBJ1-3; TRBD1 matches 10 bases. The CDR3 length is 16 residues. Trimming removed 7 bases from V and 2 bases from J; junction bases left unmatched: 8. CDR3: CASKDRGVFTGNTIYF. CDR3 coding DNA: TGTGCCAGCAAGGACAGGGGGGTTTTCACTGGAAACACCATATATTTT.

This clonotype was observed a few times. This sequence joins TRBV5-1 and TRBJ1-2; the D is unclear. Trimming shortened V by 1 base and J by 0 bases, and 13 bases separated the two germline ends. Per germline, CDR1 SGHRS and CDR2 YFSETQ. The CDR3 has 16 amino acids. The DNA for the CDR3 is TGCGCCAGCAGCTTGAGTTTGCTGCCAGCTAACTATGGCTACACCTTC. Translation gives CASSLSLLPANYGYTF.

The genes are TRBV10-3 and TRBJ2-5, with D perhaps matching TRBD1 (6 bases). The CDR3 length is 14 residues. Looked up from germline, CDR1 is ENHRY and CDR2 is SYGVKD. With 3 bases removed from V and 2 bases from J, the gap between germline ends came to 10 bases. CDR3 coding DNA: TGTGCCATCAGTGAACCGACAGGACAAGAGACCCAGTACTTC. Amino acids: CAISEPTGQETQYF.

This clonotype was seen a handful of times. The rearrangement joins TRBV7-3 to TRBJ2-3; 13 bases agree with TRBD2. Germline V CDR1 and CDR2: SGHTA, FQGTGA. After removal of 5 bases from V and 1 base from J, the junction contained 6 bases not matched to a gene. The CDR3 spans 17 residues. The CDR3 is CASSTGLAGSRTDTQYF. In DNA form, the CDR3 reads TGTGCCAGCAGCACGGGACTAGCGGGGAGCCGCACAGATACGCAGTATTTT.

This clonotype has a handful of counts. This sequence joins TRBV5-1 and TRBJ2-1; 9 bases align to TRBD2. The germline CDR1 and CDR2 sequences are SGHRS and YFSETQ. CDR3 length: 16 residues. V lost 0 bases, J lost 10 bases, and 11 bases stayed unmatched. The CDR3 region is CASSLAGGGAKGEQFF. CDR3 coding DNA: TGCGCCAGCAGCTTGGCTGGCGGGGGGGCCAAAGGCGAGCAGTTCTTC.

The chain joins TRBV12-3 or TRBV12-4 to TRBJ1-1; a possible D gene is TRBD1 (5 bases). The ends were cut back, 6 bases at V and 1 base at J, with 12 bases in the middle. CDR3 length: 14 residues. This CDR3 is CASRPQDKNTEAFF. CDR3 nucleotide sequence: TGTGCCAGCAGACCCCAGGACAAGAACACTGAAGCTTTCTTT.

This rearrangement joins TRBV4-1 to TRBJ1-1; 7 bases match TRBD1. Germline assignment: CDR1 MGHRA and CDR2 YSYEKL. This CDR3 spans 13 amino acids. J was trimmed by 7 bases and V by 4 bases; bases with no gene match: 6. CDR3 amino acids: CASSRATGNEAFF. The CDR3 region has the DNA TGCGCCAGCAGCCGAGCGACAGGGAATGAAGCTTTCTTT.

This sequence joins TRBV7-6 and TRBJ1-4; no definite D call. Between the trimmed V and J ends, which lost 4 bases and 0 bases, there was a span of 12 bases. CDR3 length equals 16 residues. CDR1 SGHVS and CDR2 FNYEAQ come from the germline V gene. CDR3: CASSSFWGATNEKLFF. CDR3 coding DNA: TGTGCCAGCAGCTCTTTTTGGGGTGCAACTAATGAAAAACTGTTTTTT.

J is TRBJ1-2 and V is TRBV6-6, with TRBD1 matching 9 bases. This CDR3 is 16 amino acids long. J was trimmed by 5 bases and V by 8 bases; bases with no gene match: 15. Germline lookup yields CDR1 MNHNY and CDR2 SVGAGI (reference sequence). DNA for the CDR3: TGTGCCAGCCTTGGATCCGTGGGGACAGGGTGGTATGGCTACACCTTC. Protein: CASLGSVGTGWYGYTF.

This clonotype has more than one count but fewer than ten. The chain joins TRBV4-2 to TRBJ2-2; TRBD1 agrees at 10 bases. Looked up from germline, CDR1 is LGHNA and CDR2 is YNFKEQ. V trimming: 1 base; J trimming: 7 bases; junction bases outside the gene matches: 6. This CDR3 spans 16 amino acids. The CDR3 reads CASSQVPGQGYGELFF. The CDR3 DNA follows: TGTGCCAGCAGCCAAGTCCCGGGACAGGGGTACGGGGAGCTGTTTTTT.

This clonotype turned up a few times. This chain joins TRBV18 and TRBJ1-5, with a possible D match to TRBD1 (6 bases). V shed 4 bases and J shed 5 bases, with 15 bases lying between them. CDR1 is KGHSH and CDR2 is LQKENI in the germline V gene. The CDR3 totals 15 residues. The CDR3: CASSHGGNRDQPQHF. CDR3 bases: TGTGCCAGCTCACACGGCGGGAACAGGGATCAGCCCCAGCATTTT.

This clonotype was observed at least ten times. The J gene is TRBJ2-3, the V gene TRBV4-3; 8 bases line up with TRBD2. Germline CDR1 is LGHNA and CDR2 is YSLEER. With 1 base clipped from V and 2 bases from J, the junction kept 14 bases outside the gene matches. The CDR3 has 19 amino acids. This chain's CDR3 is CASSQALVGSGVYTDTQYF. CDR3 sequence (DNA): TGCGCCAGCAGCCAAGCCCTCGTTGGTAGCGGGGTCTACACAGATACGCAGTATTTT.

This clonotype showed up just once. The chain is built from TRBV28 and TRBJ2-7, with a weak D call TRBD1 (5 bases). Looked up from germline, CDR1 is MDHEN and CDR2 is SYDVKM. This CDR3 spans 13 amino acids. The ends were cut back, 5 bases at V and 5 bases at J, with 13 bases in the middle. The CDR3 nucleotides are TGTGCCAGCAGTGCCCCAGGGTCCGACGAGCAGTACGTC. It translates to CASSAPGSDEQYV.

This clonotype has a handful of counts. The chain couples TRBV5-5 to TRBJ1-5; D not certain. The CDR3 spans 15 residues. Germline loops: CDR1 SGHKS, CDR2 YYEKEE (reference sequence). V was trimmed by 0 bases and J by 7 bases, leaving 14 bases between them. DNA of the CDR3: TGTGCCAGCAGCTTGGTGGTCGGTTTTACACAGCCCCAGCATTTT. This translates into CASSLVVGFTQPQHF.

This clonotype was observed many times. The V call is TRBV20-1, the J call TRBJ2-7; D not resolved. The CDR3 sequence is 12 residues long. Between the trimmed V and J ends, which lost 1 base and 3 bases, there was a span of 7 bases. Germline loops: CDR1 DFQATT, CDR2 SNEGSKA (reference sequence). The CDR3 DNA follows: TGCAGTGCTAGAGGTCGGATCTACGAGCAGTACTTC. Its protein is CSARGRIYEQYF.

This clonotype was seen a handful of times. The J gene is TRBJ2-7, the V gene TRBV2; 8 bases are shared with TRBD2. The CDR3 is made up of 12 amino acids. J lost 7 bases, V lost 4 bases, and 3 bases had no gene match. The germline V gene encodes CDR1 SNHLY and CDR2 FYNNEI. CDR3 sequence reads: CASSGTSWEQYF. The CDR3 DNA follows: TGTGCCAGCAGTGGGACTAGCTGGGAGCAGTACTTC.

The chain joins TRBV11-3 to TRBJ2-3, with 9 bases lining up with TRBD2. From germline, CDR1 is SGHNT and CDR2 YENEEA. V was clipped by 1 base and J by 4 bases; unmatched bases: 3. This CDR3 contains 15 residues. CDR3 sequence (DNA): TGTGCCAGCAGCTTAGCGGCTAGCGGGGCAGATACGCAGTATTTT. Its translation is CASSLAASGADTQYF.

This chain uses TRBV12-3 or TRBV12-4 with TRBJ1-2; TRBD1 matches 9 bases. This CDR3 has 14 residues. V shed 8 bases and J 7 bases; nucleotides not matched to a gene: 11. CDR3 in amino acids: CASRDGQGLGGYTF. As DNA, the CDR3 is TGTGCCAGCCGTGACGGACAGGGGTTGGGTGGCTACACCTTC.

This clonotype was found a few times. The chain links TRBV7-9 to TRBJ2-4; D gene unclear. Trimming left V 1 base short and J 9 bases short, with 7 bases between. The germline V gene has CDR1 SEHNR and CDR2 FQNEAQ (reference sequence). The CDR3 is made up of 12 amino acids. DNA for the CDR3: TGTGCCAGCAGCTTAGTCTCGGGCATTCAGTACTTC. Translation gives CASSLVSGIQYF.

This clonotype has ten or more counts. The J gene is TRBJ1-1, the V gene TRBV12-3 or TRBV12-4, with 8 bases fitting TRBD1. The length of the CDR3 is 14 residues. V was clipped by 4 bases and J by 4 bases; unmatched bases: 5. The DNA for the CDR3 is TGTGCCAGCAGTTCCGGACAGGGTATCACTGAAGCTTTCTTT. Its protein product is CASSSGQGITEAFF.

This clonotype was counted many times. The chain links TRBV11-2 to TRBJ2-1; D gene uncertain. Trimming cost V 1 base and J 10 bases, with 8 bases left between them. The CDR3 covers 12 residues. Germline V gives CDR1 SGHAT, CDR2 FQNNGV. The CDR3 bases are TGTGCCAGCAGCTTAGTCCGCCAGGAGCAGTTCTTC. Protein product: CASSLVRQEQFF.

The chain recombines TRBV12-3 or TRBV12-4 with TRBJ2-2; 10 nucleotides agree with TRBD1. The junction had 6 bases not matched to a gene; V was cut back by 6 bases and J by 5 bases. The CDR3 covers 15 residues. CDR3 DNA sequence: TGTGCCAGCAGACCCGGGACAGGGGAAACCGGGGAGCTGTTTTTT. Encoded protein: CASRPGTGETGELFF.